Following are 22 T cell receptor beta chains from one sample sequenced in a study of technical replicates of blood from several donors. TCRdb's table, derived via immunoSEQ multiplex PCR, lists solely in-frame clones and lacks some. The sample comprises 75,000 to 100,000 clones, about 96% of which are singletons, and around 0.26% rests with the top ten. Sequencing was done on a sample of T cells isolated from PBMCs. The receptors derive from a human donor in good health.

V gene TRBV5-4 combines with J gene TRBJ2-3, with 9 positions matching TRBD1. V lost 6 bases to trimming and J lost 4 bases; unmatched junction nucleotides: 6. The CDR3 runs 14 residues. Per the germline V gene, CDR1 is SGHNT and CDR2 is YYREEE (reference sequence). CDR3 nucleotides: TGTGCCAGCACCTGGGACAGGGTGGCAGATACGCAGTATTTT. This gives the protein CASTWDRVADTQYF.

The chain combines TRBV28 with TRBJ2-1, with a weak D call TRBD2 (6 bases). Trimming removed 6 bases from V and 8 bases from J, with 23 bases in between. The CDR3 runs 16 residues. CDR1 and CDR2 from the germline V gene are MDHEN and SYDVKM. The CDR3 DNA is TGTGCCAGCAGCCGACCCCCGGGGGTCGTTGGGGATGAGCAGTTCTTC. The encoded protein is CASSRPPGVVGDEQFF.

The rearrangement links TRBV28 to TRBJ2-2, with D possibly TRBD1 on 6 matching bases. The length of the CDR3 is 17 residues. Germline V gene sequence: CDR1 MDHEN, CDR2 SYDVKM. V was shortened by 3 bases and J by 1 base, with 15 bases between the two germline ends. CDR3 DNA sequence: TGTGCCAGCAGTTTGACAGGAATCACAGAGAACACCGGGGAGCTGTTTTTT. This codes for CASSLTGITENTGELFF.

This sequence joins TRBV6-4 and TRBJ2-1; maybe TRBD2 (5 bases). The germline gives CDR1 MRHNA, CDR2 SNTAGT. Deletions cut 2 bases from V and 3 bases from J, with 20 bases between. The CDR3 sequence is 18 residues long. CDR3 nucleotides: TGTGCCAGCAGTGACGGACTGCCGGCGGTGGGCCACTACAATGAGCAGTTCTTC. Its protein is CASSDGLPAVGHYNEQFF.

This clone was detected once. The chain is built from TRBV7-9 and TRBJ2-3; D call uncertain. Trimming shortened V by 4 bases and J by 6 bases, and 5 bases separated the two germline ends. The CDR3 is 11 residues long. CDR1 is SEHNR and CDR2 is FQNEAQ in the germline V gene (reference sequence). The CDR3 sequence: CASSSFDTQYF. Here the CDR3 DNA reads TGTGCCAGCAGCTCCTTCGATACGCAGTATTTT.

The chain carries TRBV10-3 and TRBJ2-5; 10 positions agree with TRBD1. The CDR3 totals 18 residues. Per germline, CDR1 ENHRY and CDR2 SYGVKD. The V segment lost 3 bases and the J segment 1 base; nucleotides outside the gene matches: 11. The CDR3 reads CAISEKGPGQGTQETQYF. The CDR3 region has the DNA TGTGCCATCAGTGAAAAGGGGCCGGGACAGGGGACCCAAGAGACCCAGTACTTC.

The V call is TRBV4-1, the J call TRBJ2-7; 9 bases are shared with TRBD1. The CDR3 extends over 16 amino acids. Trimming removed 4 bases from V and 5 bases from J; junction bases left unmatched: 12. The germline V gene has CDR1 MGHRA and CDR2 YSYEKL. The CDR3 loop is CASSLVRDREYHEQYF. CDR3 bases: TGCGCCAGCAGCCTCGTCCGGGACAGGGAATACCACGAGCAGTACTTC.

This clone appeared once. This chain links TRBV2 with TRBJ2-7; D remains unclear. The CDR3 spans 15 residues. Germline V gene lookup returns CDR1 SNHLY and CDR2 FYNNEI. Trimming removed 6 bases from V and 2 bases from J, with 17 bases in between. CDR3 coding DNA: TGTGCCAGCAGCTCTACCAGGCTATCCGCCTACGAGCAGTACTTC. This encodes CASSSTRLSAYEQYF.

The chain carries TRBV5-1 and TRBJ2-2, with 9 bases matching TRBD2. Per the germline V gene, CDR1 is SGHRS and CDR2 is YFSETQ. The CDR3 sequence is 15 residues long. J gave up 5 bases and V 3 bases, and 5 bases lay outside the gene matches. The CDR3 reads CASSYGLASTGELFF. Written as DNA, the CDR3 is TGCGCCAGCAGCTACGGACTAGCGTCTACCGGGGAGCTGTTTTTT.

The chain links TRBV11-2 to TRBJ2-3, with 7 bases fitting TRBD2. There are 15 residues in the CDR3. Trimming removed 5 bases from V and 2 bases from J; junction bases left unmatched: 7. Germline CDR1 is SGHAT and CDR2 is FQNNGV. In nucleotides, the CDR3 is TGTGCCAGCAGCCCTGGGGAGGGTCCCACAGATACGCAGTATTTT. This codes for CASSPGEGPTDTQYF.

The chain joins TRBV25-1 to TRBJ1-1; D may be TRBD1 (5 bases). From germline, CDR1 is MGHDK and CDR2 SYGVNS. CDR3 length equals 14 residues. V shed 1 base and J shed 8 bases, with 14 bases lying between them. In DNA form, the CDR3 reads TGTGCCAGCAGTGAATGGGGTAGGGAGGGGGAAGCTTTCTTT. This codes for CASSEWGREGEAFF.

The table lists this clone with a count of one. This chain links TRBV6-5 with TRBJ2-3; tentative D call: TRBD2 (6 bases). The CDR3 contains 14 residues. V was cut by 8 bases and J by 3 bases, with 15 bases left in between. Per germline, CDR1 MNHEY and CDR2 SVGAGI. The chain's CDR3 is CASCLAGRTDTQYF. The CDR3 nucleotides are TGTGCCAGCTGCCTAGCAGGGAGGACAGATACGCAGTATTTT.

The chain has TRBV7-9 and TRBJ2-3, with D hard to call. V lost 3 bases, J lost 2 bases, and 3 bases lay in between. This CDR3 region has 12 residues. Per the germline V gene, CDR1 is SEHNR and CDR2 is FQNEAQ (reference sequence). The CDR3 loop is CASSFYTDTQYF. CDR3 nucleotide sequence: TGTGCCAGCAGCTTCTACACAGATACGCAGTATTTT. Full variable domain (remainder filled in from reference TRBV7-9 and TRBJ2-3): DTGVSQNPRHKITKRGQNVTFRCDPISEHNRLYWYRQTLGQGPEFLTYFQNEAQLEKSRLLSDRFSAERPKGSFSTLEIQRTEQGDSAMYLCASSFYTDTQYFGPGTRLTVL.

This sequence joins TRBV5-6 and TRBJ2-1, with a weak D call TRBD2 (6 bases). CDR3 size: 17 residues. Per germline, CDR1 SGHDT and CDR2 YYEEEE. V lost 2 bases to trimming and J lost 0 bases, with 15 bases between them. This CDR3 is CASSLGTLVISYNEQFF. Written as DNA, the CDR3 is TGTGCCAGCAGCTTAGGGACTCTCGTAATCTCCTACAATGAGCAGTTCTTC.

The DNA of the CDR3 is TGTGCCAGCAGGACGGGAGGTAGAGGATACGAGCAGTACTTC. It codes for CASRTGGRGYEQYF. J is TRBJ2-7 and V is TRBV5-6, with 7 bases lining up with TRBD2. V lost 5 bases and J lost 4; bases outside the gene matches: 9. The CDR3 extends over 14 amino acids. Germline CDR1 and CDR2: SGHDT and YYEEEE.

This chain joins TRBV27 and TRBJ2-5; TRBD2 aligns across 12 bases. CDR1 MNHEY and CDR2 SMNVEV come from the germline V gene (reference sequence). The trim removed 6 bases at V and 5 bases at J, leaving 19 bases unmatched. There are 19 residues in the CDR3. This CDR3 reads CASRRTSGGTSRNRETQYF. CDR3 coding DNA: TGTGCCAGCAGGAGAACTAGCGGGGGGACGTCTCGAAATCGGGAGACCCAGTACTTC.

This chain joins TRBV5-6 and TRBJ2-1, with 8 bases that match TRBD2. The V segment lost 3 bases and the J segment 7 bases; nucleotides outside the gene matches: 6. The CDR3 has 14 amino acids. Per the germline V gene, CDR1 is SGHDT and CDR2 is YYEEEE. CDR3 region: CASSSGLVKNEQFF. The CDR3 coding sequence is TGTGCCAGCAGCTCGGGACTAGTTAAAAATGAGCAGTTCTTC.

This sequence joins TRBV5-1 and TRBJ2-2; TRBD2 matches at 14 bases. Germline assignment: CDR1 SGHRS and CDR2 YFSETQ. The CDR3 covers 16 residues. The ends lost 4 bases at V and 5 bases at J; junction bases unmatched: 4. CDR3 bases: TGCGCCAGCAGCGCAGGGACTAGCGGGGGAACCGGGGAGCTGTTTTTT. Translating it yields CASSAGTSGGTGELFF.

This clone was seen once. The rearrangement joins TRBV6-5 to TRBJ1-1; 9 nucleotides line up with TRBD1. The CDR3 runs 14 residues. Germline V gene sequence: CDR1 MNHEY, CDR2 SVGAGI. With V trimmed by 5 bases and J by 3 bases, 4 bases remained unmatched. The CDR3 loop is CASSVQGAYTEAFF. Written as DNA, the CDR3 is TGTGCCAGCAGTGTACAGGGGGCGTACACTGAAGCTTTCTTT.

This clone has only one observation. The CDR3 here is CASSQGPAGTGIQGSSYEQYF. DNA of the CDR3: TGCGCCAGCAGCCAGGGCCCTGCCGGGACAGGGATTCAGGGTAGCTCCTACGAGCAGTACTTC. The chain is built from TRBV4-1 and TRBJ2-7, with 9 bases aligning to TRBD1. This CDR3 comprises 21 residues. Germline V lookup: CDR1 MGHRA, CDR2 YSYEKL. Trimming removed 3 bases from V and 0 bases from J; junction bases left unmatched: 21.

CDR3 nucleotides: TGTGCCAGCAGTGACTTCGCGCTCACCGGTTACAATGAGCAGTTCTTC. It translates to CASSDFALTGYNEQFF. This sequence joins TRBV6-4 and TRBJ2-1; no clear D gene. The CDR3 is 16 amino acids. Between the trimmed V and J ends, which lost 1 base and 4 bases, there was a span of 14 bases. Germline values: CDR1 MRHNA, CDR2 SNTAGT.

The chain uses TRBV28 and TRBJ2-7; D unresolved. V was cut by 3 bases and J by 0 bases, with 12 bases left in between. The germline V gene has CDR1 MDHEN and CDR2 SYDVKM. The CDR3 totals 15 residues. The CDR3 DNA sequence: TGTGCCAGCAGTTTTGGCACCACCAGCTCCTACGAGCAGTACTTC. Residues: CASSFGTTSSYEQYF.